The text below deals with one T cell receptor beta chain. Antigen: not known. Expressed TCRB transcripts were sequenced after all isolated RNA was converted to cDNA. Generated by immunoSEQ multiplex PCR, the TCRdb table keeps only in-frame clones and is missing some. The repertoire includes approximately 150,000 clones, roughly 10% of them detected once, and under 0.9% sits in the top ten. This CDR3 is built from 12 residues. Trimming left V 7 bases short and J 4 bases short, with 10 bases between. Germline V gene data show CDR1 as MDHEN and CDR2 as SYDVKM. Over 95% purity was reached by all sorted populations. The sample originates from a study of beta chain features in type 1 diabetes. Notes on the study in general: Shortening that was moderate but significant affected the TCRB CDR3s of Type 1 diabetes patients in all four CD4+ subsets.

This receptor was taken from a man younger than 45 with type 1 diabetes. The sample consisted of central memory CD4+ T cells from blood. The genes are TRBV28 and TRBJ1-2; no clear D. DNA for the CDR3: TGTGCCAGCATGAATACCGGCTATGGCTACACCTTC. Its translation: CASMNTGYGYTF.